This T cell receptor beta chain was captured by sequencing in a study of regulatory T cells in long-lasting Graves disease. Libraries of TCR beta came from iRepertoire HTBI primers plus Arm-PCR of CDR3 regions. TCRdb re-derived calls from the multiplex PCR reads in MiXCR, one entry per CDR3 protein. The sample lists 650,000 to 700,000 distinct CDR3 sequences; 25% to 30% were seen once. The table lists this clonotype with many counts. V was shortened by 5 bases and J by 1 base, with 12 bases between the two germline ends. The germline CDR1 and CDR2 sequences are SGHKS and YYEKEE (reference sequence). CDR3 length: 14 amino acids. Sample time point: persistent/refractory GD, antithyroid drugs over 5 years with positive TRAb. PBMCs provided the RNA from which the TCR library was made.

This chain uses TRBV5-5 with TRBJ2-5; possible D gene TRBD2, 5 bases. The receptor comes from a female donor with Graves disease. The specimen was peripheral blood mononuclear cells (PBMCs), collected when the disease was refractory, from a patient treated with antithyroid drugs. The CDR3 region has the DNA TGTGCCAGCAGTCAGAGCGGAGGCCAAGAGACCCAGTACTTC. The encoded protein is CASSQSGGQETQYF.